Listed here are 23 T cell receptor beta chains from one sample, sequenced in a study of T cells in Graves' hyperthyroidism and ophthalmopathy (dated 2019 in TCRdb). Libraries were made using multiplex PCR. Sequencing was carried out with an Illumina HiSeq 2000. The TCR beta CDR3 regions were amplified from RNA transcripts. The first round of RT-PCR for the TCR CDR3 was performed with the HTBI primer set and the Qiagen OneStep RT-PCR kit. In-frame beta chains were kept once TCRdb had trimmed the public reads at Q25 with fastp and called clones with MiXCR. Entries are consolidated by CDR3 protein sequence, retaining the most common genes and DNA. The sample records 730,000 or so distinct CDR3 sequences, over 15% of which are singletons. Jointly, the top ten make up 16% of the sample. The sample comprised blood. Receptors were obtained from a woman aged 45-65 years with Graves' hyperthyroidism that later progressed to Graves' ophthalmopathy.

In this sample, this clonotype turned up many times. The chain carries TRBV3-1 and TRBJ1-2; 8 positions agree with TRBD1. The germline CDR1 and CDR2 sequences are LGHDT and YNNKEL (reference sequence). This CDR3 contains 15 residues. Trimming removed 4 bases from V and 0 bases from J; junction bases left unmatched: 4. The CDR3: CASSPTGETNYGYTF. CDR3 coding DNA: TGTGCCAGCAGCCCGACAGGGGAGACTAACTATGGCTACACCTTC.

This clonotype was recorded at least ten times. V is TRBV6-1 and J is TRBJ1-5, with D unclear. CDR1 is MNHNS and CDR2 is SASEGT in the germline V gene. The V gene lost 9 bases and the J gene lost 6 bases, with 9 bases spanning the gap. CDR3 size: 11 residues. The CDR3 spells CARPLPQPQHF. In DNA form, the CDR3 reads TGTGCCAGACCCTTACCTCAGCCCCAGCATTTT.

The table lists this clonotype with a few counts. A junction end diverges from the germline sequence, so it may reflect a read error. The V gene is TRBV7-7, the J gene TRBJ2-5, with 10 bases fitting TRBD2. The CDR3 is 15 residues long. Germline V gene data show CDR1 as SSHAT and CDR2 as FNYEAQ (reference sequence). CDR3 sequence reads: CASSQVAGGQETQYF. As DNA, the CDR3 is TGTGCTAGCAGTCAAGTAGCGGGGGGACAAGAGACCCAGTACTTC.

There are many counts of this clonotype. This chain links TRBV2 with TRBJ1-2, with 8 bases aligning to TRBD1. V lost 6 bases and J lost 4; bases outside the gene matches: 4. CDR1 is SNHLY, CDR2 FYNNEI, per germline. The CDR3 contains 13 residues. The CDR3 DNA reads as TGTGCCAGCAGGGACAGGGCTTCCTATGGCTACACCTTC. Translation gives CASRDRASYGYTF.

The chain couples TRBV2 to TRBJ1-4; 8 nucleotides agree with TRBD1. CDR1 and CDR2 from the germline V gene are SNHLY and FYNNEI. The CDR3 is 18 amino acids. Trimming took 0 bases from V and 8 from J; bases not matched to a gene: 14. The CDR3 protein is CASSEAFPSGGTSEKLFF. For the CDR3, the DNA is TGTGCCAGCAGTGAAGCGTTCCCGTCAGGGGGCACTTCGGAAAAACTGTTTTTT.

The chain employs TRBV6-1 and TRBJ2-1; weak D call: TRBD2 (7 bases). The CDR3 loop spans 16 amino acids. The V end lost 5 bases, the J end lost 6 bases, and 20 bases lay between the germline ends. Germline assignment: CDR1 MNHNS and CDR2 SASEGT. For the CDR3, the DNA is TGTGCCAGCAGTCGTAGGGGGGGGGGGGTAATCAATGAGCAGTTCTTC. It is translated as CASSRRGGGVINEQFF.

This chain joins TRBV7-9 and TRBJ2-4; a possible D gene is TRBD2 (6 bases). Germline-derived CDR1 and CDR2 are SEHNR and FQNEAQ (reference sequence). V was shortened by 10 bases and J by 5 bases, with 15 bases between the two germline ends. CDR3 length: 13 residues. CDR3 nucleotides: TGTGCCATCTCCGGGACTGGGCAAAACATTCAGTACTTC. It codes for CAISGTGQNIQYF.

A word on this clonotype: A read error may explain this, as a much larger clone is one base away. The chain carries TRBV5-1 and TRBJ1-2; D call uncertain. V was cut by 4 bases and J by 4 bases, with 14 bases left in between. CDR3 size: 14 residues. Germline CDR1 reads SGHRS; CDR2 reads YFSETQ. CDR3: CASSLIGGTYGYTF. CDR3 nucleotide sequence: TGCGCCAGCAGCCTGATCGGCGGAACCTATGGCTACACCTTC.

DNA of the CDR3: TGTGCCAGCAGAGCCTTCTGGGCGGCGTTGTACAATGAGCAGTTCTTC. This translates into CASRAFWAALYNEQFF. The rearrangement joins TRBV6-1 to TRBJ2-1, with D hard to call. V dropped 6 bases and J dropped 4 bases, with 19 bases sitting between them. Germline assignment: CDR1 MNHNS and CDR2 SASEGT. The CDR3 contains 16 residues.

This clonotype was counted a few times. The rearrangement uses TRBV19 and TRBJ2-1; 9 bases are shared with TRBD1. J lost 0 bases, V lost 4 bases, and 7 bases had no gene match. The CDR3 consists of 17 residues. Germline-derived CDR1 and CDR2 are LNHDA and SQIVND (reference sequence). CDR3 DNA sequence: TGTGCCAGTAGTACAGACAGGGGGTATACCTCCTACAATGAGCAGTTCTTC. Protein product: CASSTDRGYTSYNEQFF.

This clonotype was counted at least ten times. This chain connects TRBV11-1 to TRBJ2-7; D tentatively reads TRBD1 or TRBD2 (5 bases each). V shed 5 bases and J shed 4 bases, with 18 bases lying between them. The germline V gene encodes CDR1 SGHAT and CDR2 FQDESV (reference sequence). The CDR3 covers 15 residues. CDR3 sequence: CASSPTSGTYYEQYF. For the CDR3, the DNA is TGTGCCAGCAGCCCCACATCGGGGACCTATTACGAGCAGTACTTC.

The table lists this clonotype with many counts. The CDR3 nucleotides read TGCGCCAGCAGCCAGGGGGCAAGGGACATTCAGTACTTC. This encodes CASSQGARDIQYF. This chain joins TRBV10-2 and TRBJ2-4; 8 nucleotides align to TRBD1. The CDR3 runs to 13 residues. V was clipped by 6 bases and J by 8 bases; unmatched bases: 6. Looked up from germline, CDR1 is WSHSY and CDR2 is SAAADI.

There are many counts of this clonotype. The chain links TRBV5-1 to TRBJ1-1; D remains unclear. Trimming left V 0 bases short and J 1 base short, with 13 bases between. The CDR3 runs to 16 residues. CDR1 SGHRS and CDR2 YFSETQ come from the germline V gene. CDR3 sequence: CASSLDGPPGNTEAFF. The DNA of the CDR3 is TGCGCCAGCAGCTTGGATGGCCCCCCGGGGAACACTGAAGCTTTCTTT.

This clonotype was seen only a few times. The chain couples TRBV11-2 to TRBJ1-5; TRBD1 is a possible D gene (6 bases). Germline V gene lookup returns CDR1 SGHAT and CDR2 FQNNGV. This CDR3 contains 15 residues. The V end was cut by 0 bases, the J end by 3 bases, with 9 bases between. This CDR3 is CASSLDRGNNQPQHF. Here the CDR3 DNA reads TGTGCCAGCAGCTTAGACAGGGGTAACAATCAGCCCCAGCATTTT.

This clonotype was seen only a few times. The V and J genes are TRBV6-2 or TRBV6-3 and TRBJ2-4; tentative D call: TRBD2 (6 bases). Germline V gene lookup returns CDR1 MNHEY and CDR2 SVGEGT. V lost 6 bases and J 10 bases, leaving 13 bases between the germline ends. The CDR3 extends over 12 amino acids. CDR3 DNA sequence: TGTGCCAGCAGACGACTAGGAGAAATTCAGTACTTC. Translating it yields CASRRLGEIQYF.

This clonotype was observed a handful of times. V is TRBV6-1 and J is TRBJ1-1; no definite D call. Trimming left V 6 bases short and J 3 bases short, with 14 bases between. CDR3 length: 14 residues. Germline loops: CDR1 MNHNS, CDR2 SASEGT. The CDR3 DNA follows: TGTGCCAGCAGATACGCTGGGTGGGACACTGAAGCTTTCTTT. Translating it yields CASRYAGWDTEAFF.

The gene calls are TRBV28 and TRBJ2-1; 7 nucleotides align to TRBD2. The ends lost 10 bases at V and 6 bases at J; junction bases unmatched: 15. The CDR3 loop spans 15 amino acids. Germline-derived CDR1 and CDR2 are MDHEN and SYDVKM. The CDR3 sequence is CATKGLASGRNEQFF. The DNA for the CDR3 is TGTGCCACCAAGGGGTTGGCTAGCGGACGCAATGAGCAGTTCTTC.

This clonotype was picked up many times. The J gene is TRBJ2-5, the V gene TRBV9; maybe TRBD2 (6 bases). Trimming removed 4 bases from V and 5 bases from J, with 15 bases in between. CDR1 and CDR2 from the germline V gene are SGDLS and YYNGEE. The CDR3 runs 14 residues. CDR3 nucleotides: TGTGCCAGCAGCCCCGGGACTCCCGCGGAGACCCAGTACTTC. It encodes CASSPGTPAETQYF.

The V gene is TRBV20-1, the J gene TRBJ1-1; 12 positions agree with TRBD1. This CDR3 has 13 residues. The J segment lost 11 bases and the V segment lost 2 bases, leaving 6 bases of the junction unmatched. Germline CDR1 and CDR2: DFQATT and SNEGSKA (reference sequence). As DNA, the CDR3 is TGCAGTGCTAGAACCGGGACAGGGGGCTTCGCTTTCTTT. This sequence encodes CSARTGTGGFAFF.

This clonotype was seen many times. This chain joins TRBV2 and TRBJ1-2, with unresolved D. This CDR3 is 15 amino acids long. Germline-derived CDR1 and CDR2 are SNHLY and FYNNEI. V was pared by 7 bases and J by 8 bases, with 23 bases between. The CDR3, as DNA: TGTGCCAGCACTCTCCGGTACAGTCGAGATGAGGGCTACACCTTC. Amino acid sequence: CASTLRYSRDEGYTF.

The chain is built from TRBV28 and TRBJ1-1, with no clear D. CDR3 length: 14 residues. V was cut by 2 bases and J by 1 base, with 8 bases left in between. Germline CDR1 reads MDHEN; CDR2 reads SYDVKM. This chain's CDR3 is CASSLQITNTEAFF. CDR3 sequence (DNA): TGTGCCAGCAGTTTACAGATAACGAACACTGAAGCTTTCTTT.

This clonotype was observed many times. The CDR3 loop is CASSKHRGDTEAFF. As DNA, the CDR3 is TGTGCCAGCAGCAAACACAGGGGAGACACTGAAGCTTTCTTT. The chain joins TRBV12-3 or TRBV12-4 to TRBJ1-1, with 7 bases identical to TRBD1. The CDR3 extends over 14 amino acids. The V gene end was trimmed by 6 bases and the J gene end by 3 bases; junction bases not matched to a gene: 7.

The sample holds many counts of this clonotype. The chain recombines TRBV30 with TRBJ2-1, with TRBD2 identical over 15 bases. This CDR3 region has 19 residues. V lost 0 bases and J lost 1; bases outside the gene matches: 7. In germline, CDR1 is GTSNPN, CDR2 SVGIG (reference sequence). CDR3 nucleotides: TGTGCCTGGAGTGTACTGGGACTAGCGGGGGGTCAATCCTACAATGAGCAGTTCTTC. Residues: CAWSVLGLAGGQSYNEQFF.